The source of this TCR beta chain is a study of HIV-infected patients and healthy controls. This clonotype was seen at least ten times. What it binds is not known. The CDR3 is 13 residues long. Between the trimmed V and J ends, which lost 3 bases and 6 bases, there was a span of 15 bases. CDR1 is DFQATT and CDR2 is SNEGSKA in the germline V gene (reference sequence). Whole blood was used without fractionation, so all unsorted peripheral T cells were included. cDNA was made from about 510 ng RNA using alpha and beta constant primers. Using multiplexing indices, alpha and beta chain libraries were generated apart by chain-specific third strand synthesis. Ligation attached cDNA to a 5' RACE adapter that carried a random hexamer and SP2 site. Each CDR3 protein is one row after TCRdb ran MiXCR on the 5' RACE reads. The data contain 15,000 to 20,000 distinct CDR3 sequences, 7.5% to 9% of them seen just once; the ten biggest clones take up roughly 2.7%.

Study-level points and caveats: Untreated HIV+ repertoires had roughly threefold fewer distinct CDR3s and lower Shannon diversity than healthy controls.

The chain is built from TRBV20-1 and TRBJ2-7, with D perhaps assigned TRBD1 or TRBD2 (5 bases each). The TCR was taken from an adult in good health. Sample: blood. The CDR3 protein is CSASPGTPPEQYF. The DNA of the CDR3 is TGCAGTGCTAGTCCCGGGACCCCTCCCGAGCAGTACTTC.